In its sample, the clone carrying this T cell receptor beta chain was seen once. In the study's own analysis: Reference gene primers were amplified, and this amplification served to estimate nucleated cell counts. Data came from immunoSEQ multiplex PCR; TCRdb stores just in-frame clones and leaves some out. The DNA was the basis for D and trimming; V, J and clone size are from that table. The table records some 130,000 clones, over 60% of them present only once. The CDR3 extends over 16 amino acids. Germline assignment: CDR1 LNHDA and CDR2 SQIVND (reference sequence). V lost 6 bases, J lost 4 bases, and 11 bases stayed unmatched. The data belong to a study of blood T cell repertoires in COVID-19. The wider study: Donors in the United States, Italy and Spain gave samples during acute or convalescent COVID-19. PBMCs, B-cell-depleted T cells, or T cells provided the cDNA or gDNA that made up the material.

Sequenced material: peripheral blood. This receptor was identified in a woman in her 70s with acute or convalescent COVID-19. The chain uses TRBV19 and TRBJ1-4, with 7 bases lining up with TRBD1. The DNA of the CDR3 is TGTGCCAGTAGCTTATCGACAGGGCCTAGTAATGAAAAACTGTTTTTT. Residues: CASSLSTGPSNEKLFF.